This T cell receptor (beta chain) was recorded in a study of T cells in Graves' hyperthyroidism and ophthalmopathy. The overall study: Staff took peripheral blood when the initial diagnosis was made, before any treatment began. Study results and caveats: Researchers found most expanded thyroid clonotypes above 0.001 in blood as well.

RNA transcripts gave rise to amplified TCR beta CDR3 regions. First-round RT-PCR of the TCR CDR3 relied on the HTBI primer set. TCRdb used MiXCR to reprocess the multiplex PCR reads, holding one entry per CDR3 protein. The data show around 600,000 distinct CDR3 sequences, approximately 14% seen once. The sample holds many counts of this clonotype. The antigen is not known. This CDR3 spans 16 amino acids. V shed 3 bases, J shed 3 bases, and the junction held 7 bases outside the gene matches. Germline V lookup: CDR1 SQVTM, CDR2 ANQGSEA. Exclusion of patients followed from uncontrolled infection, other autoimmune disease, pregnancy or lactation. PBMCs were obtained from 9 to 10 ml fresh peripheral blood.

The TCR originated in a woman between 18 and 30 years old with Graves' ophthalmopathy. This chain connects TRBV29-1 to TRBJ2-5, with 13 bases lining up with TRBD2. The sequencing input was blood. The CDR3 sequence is CSVEGLGLAGKETQYF. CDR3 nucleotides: TGCAGCGTTGAGGGACTGGGACTAGCGGGGAAAGAGACCCAGTACTTC.